Following are 8 T cell receptor beta chains from one sample sequenced in a study of T and B cells in COVID-19 patients. From blood, about 230-500 ng of genomic DNA served as TRB template. TRB rearrangements were amplified by multiplex PCR with BIOMED2 TRB-A/B primers. MiXCR, run by TCRdb on the multiplex PCR reads, gives a single entry per CDR3 protein. The sample holds around 2,900 distinct CDR3 sequences, 20% to 30% seen once. Sequences were obtained from blood. These TCRs come from a human donor with active COVID-19.

This clonotype is judged medium-sized (0.01 to 0.1%). The rearrangement links TRBV27 to TRBJ2-7; 9 bases align to TRBD1. The CDR3 totals 15 residues. Germline CDR1 and CDR2: MNHEY and SMNVEV (reference sequence). V was pared by 7 bases and J by 1 base, with 8 bases of the junction left unmatched. CDR3 in DNA: TGTGCCAGCACTACCTCCGGGACAGGGTCCTACGAGCAGTACTTC. The encoded protein is CASTTSGTGSYEQYF.

This clonotype is labeled as medium-sized (0.01 to 0.1%). The J gene is TRBJ2-1, the V gene TRBV6-5; 8 bases align to TRBD2. The CDR3 is 17 amino acids. CDR1 is MNHEY and CDR2 is SVGAGI in the germline V gene. V dropped 3 bases and J dropped 1; count of bases not matched to a gene: 8. The CDR3 loop is CASSYRGLGQSYNEQFF. The CDR3 nucleotides are TGTGCCAGCAGTTATAGGGGACTAGGGCAATCCTACAATGAGCAGTTCTTC.

The rearrangement joins TRBV19 to TRBJ2-3, with TRBD1 identical over 7 bases. The CDR3 runs 16 residues. Germline CDR1 LNHDA, CDR2 SQIVND (reference sequence). The trim removed 4 bases at V and 2 bases at J, leaving 9 bases unmatched. Here the CDR3 DNA reads TGTGCCAGTAGTAGTCAGGGGGTGGGGGACACAGATACGCAGTATTTT. Translating it yields CASSSQGVGDTDTQYF.

The V gene is TRBV6-2 or TRBV6-3, the J gene TRBJ1-1; TRBD1 agrees at 10 bases. After removal of 1 base from V and 3 bases from J, the junction contained 5 bases not matched to a gene. Germline-derived CDR1 and CDR2 are MNHEY and SVGEGT. CDR3 length equals 16 residues. The CDR3 loop reads CASSYWDRGQYTEAFF. In DNA, the CDR3 is TGTGCCAGCAGTTACTGGGACAGGGGTCAATACACTGAAGCTTTCTTT.

The gene calls are TRBV12-3 or TRBV12-4 and TRBJ1-5; 8 positions match TRBD1. The CDR3 length is 14 residues. J gave up 7 bases and V 3 bases, and 5 bases lay outside the gene matches. The CDR3 protein is CASSLDRVDQPQHF. CDR3 sequence (DNA): TGTGCCAGCAGTTTGGACAGGGTTGACCAGCCCCAGCATTTT.

This clonotype ranks as medium-sized. The rearrangement uses TRBV6-6 and TRBJ2-3; TRBD1 might be the D (6 bases). Germline V gives CDR1 MNHNY, CDR2 SVGAGI (reference sequence). The CDR3 has 13 residues. The ends were cut back, 6 bases at V and 15 bases at J, with 22 bases in the middle. The CDR3 loop reads CASRLNPGTLGYF. The CDR3 region has the DNA TGTGCCAGCAGGCTCAACCCGGGGACACTGGGCTATTTT.

The chain carries TRBV6-1 and TRBJ1-5; 10 nucleotides line up with TRBD1. The CDR3 totals 15 residues. Trimming took 5 bases from V and 6 from J; bases not matched to a gene: 7. CDR1 MNHNS and CDR2 SASEGT come from the germline V gene. The CDR3 sequence is CASSLRTGGSQPQHF. The CDR3 DNA is TGTGCCAGCAGTCTACGGACAGGGGGGAGTCAGCCCCAGCATTTT.

There are many counts of this clonotype. This chain connects TRBV5-1 to TRBJ1-1; 8 nucleotides match TRBD1. The length of the CDR3 is 13 residues. Germline V gene lookup returns CDR1 SGHRS and CDR2 YFSETQ. J was trimmed by 4 bases and V by 2 bases; bases with no gene match: 1. Written as DNA, the CDR3 is TGCGCCAGCAGCTTCACAGGGGGCACTGAAGCTTTCTTT. Its protein is CASSFTGGTEAFF.